This entry lists 16 T cell receptor beta chains sequenced from one sample in a study of blood T cell repertoires in COVID-19. This table comes from immunoSEQ multiplex PCR, and its TCRdb copy is limited to in-frame clones, with some not included. The data contain tens of thousands of clones, 91% of them seen just once; the ten biggest clones take up roughly 5.7%. The source material was peripheral blood. The receptors were gathered from a human donor in a cohort sampled during active COVID-19.

This clone is medium-sized within its sample. The rearrangement links TRBV27 to TRBJ1-1; D gene unclear. The germline CDR1 and CDR2 sequences are MNHEY and SMNVEV (reference sequence). The V gene lost 1 base and the J gene lost 7 bases, with 10 bases spanning the gap. The CDR3 contains 13 residues. CDR3 in amino acids: CASSLYGMGEAFF. The CDR3 region has the DNA TGTGCCAGCAGTTTATACGGGATGGGTGAAGCTTTCTTT.

The rearrangement joins TRBV28 to TRBJ1-1; D not resolved. This CDR3 is 11 amino acids long. The germline CDR1 and CDR2 sequences are MDHEN and SYDVKM. V gave up 6 bases and J gave up 3 bases, with 5 bases separating them. The CDR3 loop is CASRDYTEAFF. The DNA for the CDR3 is TGTGCCAGCAGAGACTACACTGAAGCTTTCTTT.

V usage is TRBV18 and J usage is TRBJ1-3; D perhaps matches TRBD1 (6 bases). The CDR3 length is 16 residues. Trimming pared 0 bases from V and 2 bases from J, leaving 11 bases between. Germline CDR1 is KGHSH and CDR2 is LQKENI. For the CDR3, the DNA is TGTGCCAGCTCACCACCGGCCGACAGGACTGGAAACACCATATATTTT. Protein sequence: CASSPPADRTGNTIYF.

This clone appeared a few times. This sequence joins TRBV7-9 and TRBJ1-5; 7 nucleotides agree with TRBD1. Losses at the gene ends were 6 bases for V and 3 bases for J; bases not matched to a gene: 5. Per germline, CDR1 SEHNR and CDR2 FQNEAQ (reference sequence). The CDR3 consists of 14 residues. The CDR3 sequence is CASSQTGHNQPQHF. The CDR3 nucleotides are TGTGCCAGCAGTCAGACAGGGCACAATCAGCCCCAGCATTTT.

Here the CDR3 DNA reads TGTGCCAGCAGTTTAGCAGGGGGTGTTGTAGCTTTCTTT. This codes for CASSLAGGVVAFF. The chain has TRBV12-3 or TRBV12-4 and TRBJ1-1, with D tentatively TRBD1 (6 bases). This CDR3 spans 13 amino acids. V lost 0 bases and J lost 10, with 12 bases in between.

The J gene is TRBJ2-1, the V gene TRBV18; 11 nucleotides align to TRBD2. CDR1 and CDR2 from the germline V gene are KGHSH and LQKENI. V lost 2 bases and J lost 3; bases outside the gene matches: 3. The CDR3 length is 16 residues. This CDR3 reads CASSPASGGSYNEQFF. CDR3 sequence (DNA): TGTGCCAGCTCACCAGCTAGCGGGGGGAGCTACAATGAGCAGTTCTTC.

The chain employs TRBV5-4 and TRBJ1-2; maybe TRBD1 (6 bases). The V end lost 2 bases, the J end lost 2 bases, and 7 bases lay between the germline ends. CDR1 SGHNT and CDR2 YYREEE come from the germline V gene (reference sequence). This CDR3 has 13 amino acids. The CDR3 loop is CASSLDRNYGYTF. CDR3 bases: TGTGCCAGCAGCTTAGACAGGAACTATGGCTACACCTTC.

This clone was observed once. J is TRBJ2-2 and V is TRBV5-1, with D unclear. The ends were cut back, 0 bases at V and 0 bases at J, with 6 bases in the middle. Germline CDR1 is SGHRS and CDR2 is YFSETQ. The CDR3 has 15 amino acids. The CDR3 DNA reads as TGCGCCAGCAGCTTGGCCAGATCGAACACCGGGGAGCTGTTTTTT. Its translation is CASSLARSNTGELFF.

The chain joins TRBV12-3 or TRBV12-4 to TRBJ2-7, with TRBD1 matching 7 bases. The CDR3 runs to 13 residues. Trimming at V came to 8 bases and at J to 7 bases, leaving 11 bases not matched to a gene. CDR3 amino acids: CASSLGGRGEQYV. The DNA of the CDR3 is TGTGCCAGCTCACTAGGGGGCAGGGGGGAGCAGTACGTC.

V gene TRBV28 combines with J gene TRBJ1-2, with 7 positions matching TRBD1. This CDR3 spans 14 amino acids. Germline values: CDR1 MDHEN, CDR2 SYDVKM. V trimming: 5 bases; J trimming: 3 bases; junction bases outside the gene matches: 6. CDR3 region: CASSNAGTDYGYTF. In DNA form, the CDR3 reads TGTGCCAGCAGTAATGCCGGGACAGACTATGGCTACACCTTC.

The gene calls are TRBV5-1 and TRBJ2-3, with 8 nucleotides matching TRBD2. Losses at the gene ends were 2 bases for V and 1 base for J; bases not matched to a gene: 3. Per germline, CDR1 SGHRS and CDR2 YFSETQ. This CDR3 is built from 15 residues. The CDR3 loop reads CASSFPAGGTDTQYF. The CDR3 coding sequence is TGCGCCAGCAGCTTCCCAGCGGGGGGCACAGATACGCAGTATTTT.

This clone came up a few times. This sequence joins TRBV24-1 and TRBJ2-5; 9 positions agree with TRBD2. Germline CDR1 KGHDR, CDR2 SFDVKD. V lost 5 bases, J lost 4 bases, and 13 bases stayed unmatched. The CDR3 loop spans 17 amino acids. This chain's CDR3 is CATSGGRARGNPETQYF. CDR3 nucleotide sequence: TGTGCCACCAGTGGCGGGAGGGCGCGCGGGAACCCAGAGACCCAGTACTTC.

Of note for this clone: Other DNA sequences in this sample translate to the same CDR3. The rearrangement joins TRBV7-9 to TRBJ2-2; tentative D call: TRBD2 (6 bases). The ends were cut back, 5 bases at V and 3 bases at J, with 16 bases in the middle. CDR3 length: 16 residues. CDR1 and CDR2 from the germline V gene are SEHNR and FQNEAQ (reference sequence). The CDR3 DNA reads as TGTGCCAGCAGCAAAGCGCGGGGTTTGGACACCGGGGAGCTGTTTTTT. This sequence encodes CASSKARGLDTGELFF.

The V and J genes are TRBV24-1 and TRBJ1-2, with D hard to call. Germline V gene lookup returns CDR1 KGHDR and CDR2 SFDVKD. This CDR3 region has 13 residues. Trimming took off 4 bases at V and 4 bases at J, with 9 bases between the two ends. CDR3 sequence reads: CATSDLPGYGYTF. The CDR3 region has the DNA TGTGCCACCAGTGACCTGCCCGGCTATGGCTACACCTTC.

The V call is TRBV15, the J call TRBJ2-4; a possible D gene is TRBD2 (5 bases). The V gene's germline CDR1 is LNHNV and CDR2 YYDKDF (reference sequence). This CDR3 contains 17 residues. V dropped 5 bases and J dropped 0 bases, with 17 bases sitting between them. DNA for the CDR3: TGTGCCACCAGCGGAAGTGAGATGACTATAGCCAAAAACATTCAGTACTTC. The encoded protein is CATSGSEMTIAKNIQYF.

The chain has TRBV3-1 (or the pseudogene TRBV3-2) and TRBJ2-3, with a weak D call TRBD2 (5 bases). V was clipped by 3 bases and J by 1 base, with 11 bases between them. The germline CDR1 and CDR2 sequences are LGHDT and YNNKEL (reference sequence). This CDR3 region has 15 residues. DNA of the CDR3: TGTGCCAGCAGCCATTGGACTGGTCGCACAGATACGCAGTATTTT. Its protein product is CASSHWTGRTDTQYF.